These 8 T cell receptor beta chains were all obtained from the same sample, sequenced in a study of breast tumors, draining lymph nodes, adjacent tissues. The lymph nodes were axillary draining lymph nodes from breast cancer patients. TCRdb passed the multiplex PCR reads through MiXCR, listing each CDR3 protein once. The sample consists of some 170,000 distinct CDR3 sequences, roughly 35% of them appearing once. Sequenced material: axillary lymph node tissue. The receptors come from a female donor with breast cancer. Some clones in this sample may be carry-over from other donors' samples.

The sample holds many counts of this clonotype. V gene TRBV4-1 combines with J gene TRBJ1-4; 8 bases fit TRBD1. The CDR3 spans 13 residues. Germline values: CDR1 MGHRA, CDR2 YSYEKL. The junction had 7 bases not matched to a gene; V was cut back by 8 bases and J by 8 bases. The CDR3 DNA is TGCGCCAGCTTAGCGGACAGGGACGAAAAACTGTTTTTT. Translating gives CASLADRDEKLFF.

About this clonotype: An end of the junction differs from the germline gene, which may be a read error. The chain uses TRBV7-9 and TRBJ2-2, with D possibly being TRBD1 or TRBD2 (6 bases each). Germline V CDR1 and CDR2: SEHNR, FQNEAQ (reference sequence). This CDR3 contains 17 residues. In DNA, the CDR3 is TGTGCCAGCAGCTTGTTCGTCGGGGGCCTGAACATCGGGGAGCTGTTTTTT. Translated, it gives CASSLFVGGLNIGELFF.

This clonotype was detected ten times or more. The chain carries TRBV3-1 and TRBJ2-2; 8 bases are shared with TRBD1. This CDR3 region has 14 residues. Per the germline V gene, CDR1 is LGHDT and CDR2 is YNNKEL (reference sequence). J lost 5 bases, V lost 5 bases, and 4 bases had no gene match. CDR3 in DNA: TGTGCCAGCAGCTTCAGGGGGCAAACCGGGGAGCTGTTTTTT. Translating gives CASSFRGQTGELFF.

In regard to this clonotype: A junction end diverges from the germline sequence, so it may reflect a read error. The CDR3 nucleotides are TGCGCCGGCGCCAGGGCGGGCACAGATACCCAGTATTTT. This codes for CAGARAGTDTQYF. The gene calls are TRBV5-1 and TRBJ2-3, with D possibly being TRBD1 or TRBD2 (5 bases each). The germline CDR1 and CDR2 sequences are SGHRS and YFSETQ. This CDR3 is built from 13 residues.

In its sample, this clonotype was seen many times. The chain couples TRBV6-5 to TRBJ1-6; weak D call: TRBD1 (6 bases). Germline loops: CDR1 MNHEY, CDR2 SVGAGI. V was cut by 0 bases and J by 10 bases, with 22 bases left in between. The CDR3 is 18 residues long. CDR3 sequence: CASSYSLGGGALSSPLHF. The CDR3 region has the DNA TGTGCCAGCAGTTACTCGTTAGGCGGGGGGGCCCTTAGCTCACCCCTCCACTTT.

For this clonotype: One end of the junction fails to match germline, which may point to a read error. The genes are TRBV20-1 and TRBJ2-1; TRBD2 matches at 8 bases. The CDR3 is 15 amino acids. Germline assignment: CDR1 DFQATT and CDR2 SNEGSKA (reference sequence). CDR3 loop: CSATQAGVSSNEQFF. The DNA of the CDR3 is TGCAGTGCTACCCAAGCGGGGGTCTCCTCCAATGAGCAGTTCTTC.

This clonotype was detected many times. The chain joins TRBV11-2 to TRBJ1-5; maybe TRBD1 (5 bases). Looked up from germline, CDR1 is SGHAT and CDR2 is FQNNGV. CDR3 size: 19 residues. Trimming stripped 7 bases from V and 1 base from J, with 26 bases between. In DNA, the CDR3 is TGTGCCAGCATCCCGACTCGCAGTCGGGACTTTAAAAGCAATCAGCCCCAGCATTTT. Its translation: CASIPTRSRDFKSNQPQHF. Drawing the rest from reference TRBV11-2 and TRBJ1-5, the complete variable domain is EAGVAQSPRYKIIEKRQSVAFWCNPISGHATLYWYQQILGQGPKLLIQFQNNGVVDDSQLPKDRFSAERLKGVDSTLKIQPAKLEDSAVYLCASIPTRSRDFKSNQPQHFGDGTRLSIL.

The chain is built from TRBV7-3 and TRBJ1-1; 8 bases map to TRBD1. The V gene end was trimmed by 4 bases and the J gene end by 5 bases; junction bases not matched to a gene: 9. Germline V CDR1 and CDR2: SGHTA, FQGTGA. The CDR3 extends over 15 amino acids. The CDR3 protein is CASSSGQGSGTEAFF. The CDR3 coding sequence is TGTGCCAGCAGCTCCGGACAGGGTTCGGGGACTGAAGCTTTCTTT.